This T cell receptor beta chain came from a study of T cell responses to AZD1222 COVID-19 vaccine. Germline lookup yields CDR1 MDHEN and CDR2 SYDVKM. The CDR3 has 15 amino acids. J gave up 7 bases and V 7 bases, and 7 bases lay outside the gene matches. The repertoire was sequenced with immunoSEQ multiplex PCR; TCRdb's copy has only in-frame clones and lacks some. The table includes 7,500 to 8,500 clones, around 87% detected once. The chain couples TRBV28 to TRBJ2-2; 12 nucleotides align to TRBD1. The sequences come from peripheral blood, collected 28 days after the second AZD1222 dose. The TCR was taken from an adult who received the AZD1222 COVID-19 vaccine. The CDR3 bases are TGTGCCAGCAAGTGGGGACAGGGGGCGATCGGGGAGCTGTTTTTT. Protein sequence: CASKWGQGAIGELFF.